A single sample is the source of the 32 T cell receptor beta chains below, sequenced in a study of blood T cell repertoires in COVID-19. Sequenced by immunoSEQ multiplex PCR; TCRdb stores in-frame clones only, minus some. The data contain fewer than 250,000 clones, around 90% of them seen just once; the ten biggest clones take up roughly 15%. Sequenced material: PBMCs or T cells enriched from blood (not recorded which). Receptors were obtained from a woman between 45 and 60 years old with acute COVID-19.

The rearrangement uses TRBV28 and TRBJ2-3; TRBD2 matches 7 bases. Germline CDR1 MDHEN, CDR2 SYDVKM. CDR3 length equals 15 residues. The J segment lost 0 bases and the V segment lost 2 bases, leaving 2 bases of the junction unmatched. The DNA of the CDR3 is TGTGCCAGCAGTTTAGCGGGAGAAAGCACAGATACGCAGTATTTT. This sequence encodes CASSLAGESTDTQYF.

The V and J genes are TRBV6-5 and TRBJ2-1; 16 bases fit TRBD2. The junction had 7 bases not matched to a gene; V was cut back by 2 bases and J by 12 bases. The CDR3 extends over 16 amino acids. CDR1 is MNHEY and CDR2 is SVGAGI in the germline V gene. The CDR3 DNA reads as TGTGCCAGCAGTTACGCGGGACTAGCGGGAGGGAAGGGGCAGTTCTTC. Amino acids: CASSYAGLAGGKGQFF.

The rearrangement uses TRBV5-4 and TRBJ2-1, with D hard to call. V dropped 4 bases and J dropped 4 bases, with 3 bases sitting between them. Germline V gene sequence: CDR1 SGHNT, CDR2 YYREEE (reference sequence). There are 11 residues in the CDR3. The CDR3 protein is CASSEYNEQFF. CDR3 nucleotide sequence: TGTGCCAGCAGCGAGTACAATGAGCAGTTCTTC.

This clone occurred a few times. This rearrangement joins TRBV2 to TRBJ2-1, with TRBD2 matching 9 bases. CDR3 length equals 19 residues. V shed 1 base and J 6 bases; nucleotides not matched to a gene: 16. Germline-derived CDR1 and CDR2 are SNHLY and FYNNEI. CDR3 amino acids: CASSEDWTSVDSGGNEQFF. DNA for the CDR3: TGTGCCAGCAGTGAAGATTGGACTAGCGTTGACTCTGGGGGCAATGAGCAGTTCTTC. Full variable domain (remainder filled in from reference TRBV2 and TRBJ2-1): EPEVTQTPSHQVTQMGQEVILRCVPISNHLYFYWYRQILGQKVEFLVSFYNNEISEKSEIFDDQFSVERPDGSNFTLKIRSTKLEDSAMYFCASSEDWTSVDSGGNEQFFGPGTRLTVL.

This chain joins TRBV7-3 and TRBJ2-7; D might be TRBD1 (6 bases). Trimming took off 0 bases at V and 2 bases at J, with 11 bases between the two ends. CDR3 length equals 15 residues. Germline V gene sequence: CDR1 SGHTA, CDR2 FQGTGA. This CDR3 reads CASSLTSGAPYEQYF. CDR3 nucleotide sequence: TGTGCCAGCAGCTTAACATCAGGGGCCCCCTACGAGCAGTACTTC.

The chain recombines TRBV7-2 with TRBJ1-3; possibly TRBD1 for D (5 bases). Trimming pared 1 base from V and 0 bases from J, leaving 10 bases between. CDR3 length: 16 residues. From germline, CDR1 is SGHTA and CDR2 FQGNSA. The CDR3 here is CASSLGTGNSGNTIYF. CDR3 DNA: TGTGCCAGCAGCTTAGGTACAGGAAACTCTGGAAACACCATATATTTT.

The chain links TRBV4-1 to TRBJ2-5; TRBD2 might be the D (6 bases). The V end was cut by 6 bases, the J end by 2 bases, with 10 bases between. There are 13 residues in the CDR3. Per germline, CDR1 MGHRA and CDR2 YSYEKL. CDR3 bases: TGCGCCAGCAGTCGGGACTCTCAAGAGACCCAGTACTTC. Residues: CASSRDSQETQYF.

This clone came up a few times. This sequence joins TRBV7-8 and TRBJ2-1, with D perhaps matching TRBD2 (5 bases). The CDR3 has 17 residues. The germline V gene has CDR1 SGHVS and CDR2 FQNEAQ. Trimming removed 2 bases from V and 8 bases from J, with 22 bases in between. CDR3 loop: CASSLSLRAEEVYEQFF. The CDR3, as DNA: TGTGCCAGCAGCTTATCCCTCAGAGCGGAGGAGGTCTATGAGCAGTTCTTC.

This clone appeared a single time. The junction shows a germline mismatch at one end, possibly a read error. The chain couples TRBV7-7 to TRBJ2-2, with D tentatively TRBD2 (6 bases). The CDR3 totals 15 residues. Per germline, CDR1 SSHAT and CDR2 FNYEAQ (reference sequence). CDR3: CASSLAEERAGELFF. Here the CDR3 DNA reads TGTGCTAGCAGCTTAGCGGAGGAGCGGGCCGGGGAGCTGTTTTTT.

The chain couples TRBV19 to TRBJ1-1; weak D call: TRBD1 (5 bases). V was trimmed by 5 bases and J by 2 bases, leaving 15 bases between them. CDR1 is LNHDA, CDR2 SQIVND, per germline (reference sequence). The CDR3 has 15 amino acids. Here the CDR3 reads CASSLGLSQNTEAFF. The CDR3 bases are TGTGCCAGTAGTCTGGGACTGAGCCAAAACACTGAAGCTTTCTTT.

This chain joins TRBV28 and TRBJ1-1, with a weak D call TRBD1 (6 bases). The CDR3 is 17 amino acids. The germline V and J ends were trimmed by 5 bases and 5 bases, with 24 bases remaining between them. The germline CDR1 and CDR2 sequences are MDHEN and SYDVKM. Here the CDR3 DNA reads TGTGCCAGCAGTCCCCCAGGGGTGGGGGTTTATAGGACTGAAGCTTTCTTT. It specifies CASSPPGVGVYRTEAFF.

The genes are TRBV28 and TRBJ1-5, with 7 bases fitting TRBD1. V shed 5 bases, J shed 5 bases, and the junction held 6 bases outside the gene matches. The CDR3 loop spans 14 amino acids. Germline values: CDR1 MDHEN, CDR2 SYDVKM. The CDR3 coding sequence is TGTGCCAGCAGTACGGGACAGCCTTATCAGCCCCAGCATTTT. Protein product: CASSTGQPYQPQHF.

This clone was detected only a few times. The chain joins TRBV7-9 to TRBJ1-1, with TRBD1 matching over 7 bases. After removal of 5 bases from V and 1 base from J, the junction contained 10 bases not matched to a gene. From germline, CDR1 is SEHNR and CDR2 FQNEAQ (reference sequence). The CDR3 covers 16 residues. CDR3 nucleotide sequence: TGTGCCAGCAGCCCCGCAACCGGGACAGAGAACACTGAAGCTTTCTTT. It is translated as CASSPATGTENTEAFF.

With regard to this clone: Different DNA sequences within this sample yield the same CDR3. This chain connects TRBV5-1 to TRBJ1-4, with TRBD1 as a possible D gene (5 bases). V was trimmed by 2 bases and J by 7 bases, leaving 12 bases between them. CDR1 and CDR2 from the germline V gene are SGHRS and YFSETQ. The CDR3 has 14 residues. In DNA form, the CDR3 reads TGCGCCAGCAGCTTAGGGACGGGGGGTGAAAAACTGTTTTTT. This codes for CASSLGTGGEKLFF.

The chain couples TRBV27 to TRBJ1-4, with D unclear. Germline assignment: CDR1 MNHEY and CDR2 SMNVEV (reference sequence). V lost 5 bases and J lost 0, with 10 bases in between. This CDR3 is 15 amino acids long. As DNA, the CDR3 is TGTGCCAGCAGTCCCGCGGTTGCAACTAATGAAAAACTGTTTTTT. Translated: CASSPAVATNEKLFF. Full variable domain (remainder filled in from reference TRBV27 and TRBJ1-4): EAQVTQNPRYLITVTGKKLTVTCSQNMNHEYMSWYRQDPGLGLRQIYYSMNVEVTDKGDVPEGYKVSRKEKRNFPLILESPSPNQTSLYFCASSPAVATNEKLFFGSGTQLSVL.

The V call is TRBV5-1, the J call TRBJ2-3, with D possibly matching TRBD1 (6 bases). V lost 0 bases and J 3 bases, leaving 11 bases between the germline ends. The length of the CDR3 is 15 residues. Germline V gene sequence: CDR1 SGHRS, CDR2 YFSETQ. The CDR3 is CASSLGRGLTDTQYF. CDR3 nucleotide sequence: TGCGCCAGCAGCTTGGGCAGGGGTTTAACAGATACGCAGTATTTT.

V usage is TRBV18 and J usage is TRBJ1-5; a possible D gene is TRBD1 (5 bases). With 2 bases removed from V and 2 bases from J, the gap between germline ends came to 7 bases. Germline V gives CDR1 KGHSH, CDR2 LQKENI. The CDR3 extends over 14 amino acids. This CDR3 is CASSPGAGNQPQHF. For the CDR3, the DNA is TGTGCCAGCTCACCAGGGGCGGGCAATCAGCCCCAGCATTTT.

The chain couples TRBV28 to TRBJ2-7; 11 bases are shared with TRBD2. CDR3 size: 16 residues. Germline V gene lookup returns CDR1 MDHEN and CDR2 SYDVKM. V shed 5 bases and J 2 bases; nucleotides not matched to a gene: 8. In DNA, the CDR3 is TGTGCCAGCAGTCTTAAGGGACTAGCGGAAACCTACGAGCAGTACTTC. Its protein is CASSLKGLAETYEQYF.

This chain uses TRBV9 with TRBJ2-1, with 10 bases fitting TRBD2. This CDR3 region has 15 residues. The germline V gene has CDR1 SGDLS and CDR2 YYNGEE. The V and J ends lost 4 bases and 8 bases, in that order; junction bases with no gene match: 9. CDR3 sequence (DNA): TGTGCCAGCAGCACCGCTAGCGGGAGCCTCCATGAGCAGTTCTTC. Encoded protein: CASSTASGSLHEQFF.

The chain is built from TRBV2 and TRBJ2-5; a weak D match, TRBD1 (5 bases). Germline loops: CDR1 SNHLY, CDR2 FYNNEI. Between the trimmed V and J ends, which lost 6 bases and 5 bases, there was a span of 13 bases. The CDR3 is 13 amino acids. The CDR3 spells CASRPDRRETQYF. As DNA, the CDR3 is TGTGCCAGCAGACCCGACAGACGGGAGACCCAGTACTTC.

CDR3 protein: CASRSASLGGDTQYF. DNA for the CDR3: TGTGCCAGCAGATCAGCGAGCCTTGGTGGGGATACGCAGTATTTT. The chain couples TRBV28 to TRBJ2-3; D not certain. The germline CDR1 and CDR2 sequences are MDHEN and SYDVKM. The CDR3 has 15 amino acids. The ends were cut back, 6 bases at V and 6 bases at J, with 19 bases in the middle.

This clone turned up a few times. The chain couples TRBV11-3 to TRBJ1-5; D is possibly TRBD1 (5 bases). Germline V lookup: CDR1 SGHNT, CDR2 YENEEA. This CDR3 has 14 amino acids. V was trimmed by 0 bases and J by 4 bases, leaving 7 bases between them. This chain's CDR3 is CASSLETENQPQHF. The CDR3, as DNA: TGTGCCAGCAGCTTAGAGACAGAAAATCAGCCCCAGCATTTT.

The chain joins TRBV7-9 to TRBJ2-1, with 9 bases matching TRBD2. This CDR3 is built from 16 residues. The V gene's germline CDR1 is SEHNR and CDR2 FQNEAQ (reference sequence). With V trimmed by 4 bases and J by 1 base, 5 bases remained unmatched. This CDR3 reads CASSSIAGASYNEQFF. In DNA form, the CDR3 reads TGTGCCAGCAGCTCTATAGCGGGAGCTTCCTACAATGAGCAGTTCTTC.

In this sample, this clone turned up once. CDR3 protein: CASSPHPQSGRALNEQFF. CDR3 DNA sequence: TGTGCCAGCAGCCCACACCCTCAGAGCGGGAGGGCCCTGAATGAGCAGTTCTTC. The chain couples TRBV7-9 to TRBJ2-1; TRBD2 aligns across 10 bases. CDR3 length equals 18 residues. V lost 5 bases, J lost 7 bases, and 17 bases stayed unmatched. The V gene's germline CDR1 is SEHNR and CDR2 FQNEAQ (reference sequence).

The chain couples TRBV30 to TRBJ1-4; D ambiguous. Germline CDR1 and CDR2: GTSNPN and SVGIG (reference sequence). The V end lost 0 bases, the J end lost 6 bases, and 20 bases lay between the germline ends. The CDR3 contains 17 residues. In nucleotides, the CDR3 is TGTGCCTGGAGTGTACTAGTGATTTTCGGCAATGATGAAAAACTGTTTTTT. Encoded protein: CAWSVLVIFGNDEKLFF.

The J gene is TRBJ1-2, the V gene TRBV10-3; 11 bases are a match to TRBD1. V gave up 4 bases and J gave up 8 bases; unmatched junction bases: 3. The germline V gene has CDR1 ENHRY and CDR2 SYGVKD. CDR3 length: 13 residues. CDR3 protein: CAISGTGGLGYTF. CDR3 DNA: TGTGCCATCAGTGGGACAGGGGGCTTGGGCTACACCTTC.

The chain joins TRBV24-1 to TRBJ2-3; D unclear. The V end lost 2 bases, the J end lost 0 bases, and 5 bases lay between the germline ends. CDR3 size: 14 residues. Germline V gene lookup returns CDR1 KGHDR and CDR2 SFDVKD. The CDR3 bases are TGTGCCACCAGTGATTCTTCTAGCACAGATACGCAGTATTTT. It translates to CATSDSSSTDTQYF.

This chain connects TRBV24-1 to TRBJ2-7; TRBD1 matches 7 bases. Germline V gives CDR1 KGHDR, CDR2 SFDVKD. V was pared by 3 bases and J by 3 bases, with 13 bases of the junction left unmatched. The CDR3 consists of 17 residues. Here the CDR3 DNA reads TGTGCCACCAGTGATCACCGAGCCTCGGGACAGAGCTACGAGCAGTACTTC. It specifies CATSDHRASGQSYEQYF.

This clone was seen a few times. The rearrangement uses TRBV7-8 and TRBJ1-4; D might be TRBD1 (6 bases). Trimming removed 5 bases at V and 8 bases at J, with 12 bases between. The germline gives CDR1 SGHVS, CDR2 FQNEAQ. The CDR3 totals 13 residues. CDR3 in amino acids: CASSLGTREKLFF. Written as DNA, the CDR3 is TGTGCCAGCAGCCTCGGGACAAGGGAAAAACTGTTTTTT. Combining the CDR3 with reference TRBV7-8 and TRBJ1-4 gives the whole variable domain GAGVSQSPRYKVAKRGQDVALRCDPISGHVSLFWYQQALGQGPEFLTYFQNEAQLDKSGLPSDRFFAERPEGSVSTLKIQRTQQEDSAVYLCASSLGTREKLFFGSGTQLSVL.

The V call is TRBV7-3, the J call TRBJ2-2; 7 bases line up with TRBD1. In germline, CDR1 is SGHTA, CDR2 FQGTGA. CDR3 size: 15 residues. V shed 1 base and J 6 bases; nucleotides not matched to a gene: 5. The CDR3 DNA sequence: TGTGCCAGCAGCTTAAGGAGTCAGGGGGCCGGGGAGCTGTTTTTT. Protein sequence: CASSLRSQGAGELFF.

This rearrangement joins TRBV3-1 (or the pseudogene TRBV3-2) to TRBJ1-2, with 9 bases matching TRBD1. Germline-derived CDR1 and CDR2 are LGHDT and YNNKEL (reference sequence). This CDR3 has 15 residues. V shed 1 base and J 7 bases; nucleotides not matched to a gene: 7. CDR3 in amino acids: CASSQVGTGKSGYTF. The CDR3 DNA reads TGTGCCAGCAGCCAAGTCGGGACAGGGAAGAGTGGCTACACCTTC.

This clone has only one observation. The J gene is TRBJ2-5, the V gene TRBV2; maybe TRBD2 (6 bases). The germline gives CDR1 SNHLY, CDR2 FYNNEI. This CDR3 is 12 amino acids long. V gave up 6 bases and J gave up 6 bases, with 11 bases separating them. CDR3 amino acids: CASREGVKTQYF. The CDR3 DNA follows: TGTGCCAGCAGGGAGGGAGTGAAGACCCAGTACTTC. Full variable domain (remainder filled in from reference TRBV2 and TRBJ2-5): EPEVTQTPSHQVTQMGQEVILRCVPISNHLYFYWYRQILGQKVEFLVSFYNNEISEKSEIFDDQFSVERPDGSNFTLKIRSTKLEDSAMYFCASREGVKTQYFGPGTRLLVL.